This T cell receptor beta chain is drawn from a study of cytomegalovirus exposure and HLA in healthy donors. Study outcomes and limitations: Apparent HLA restriction characterized most CMV-associated TCR beta chains in a later analysis. Roughly uniform sequencing depth across donors was assumed, possibly incorrectly.

Both 60 Vbeta primers and 13 Jbeta primers went into the PCR. The table came from immunoSEQ multiplex PCR; TCRdb's copy has only in-frame clones and leaves some out. Here the sample spans roughly 92,000 clones, under 90% being singletons. Germline V gene lookup returns CDR1 LNHDA and CDR2 SQIVND (reference sequence). The CDR3 has 15 residues. V shed 1 base and J 7 bases; nucleotides not matched to a gene: 8. Comment on this clone: Antigen specificity is unknown.

Sequencing was performed on PBMCs. The rearrangement links TRBV19 to TRBJ1-2, with 8 bases aligning to TRBD1. This TCR was sampled from an older woman in good health and CMV-seropositive. The CDR3 protein is CASSIGRDRPGGYTF. The CDR3 DNA follows: TGTGCCAGTAGTATAGGGAGGGACAGGCCTGGTGGCTACACCTTC.